This T cell receptor beta chain was captured by sequencing in a study of T cell responses to AZD1222 COVID-19 vaccine. Findings of the study overall: Spike-specific TCR repertoires showed rising breadth and depth after two AZD1222 doses. Per reports, nearly half of all spike-specific TCRs target regions that are unmutated in variants. Most donors were white British and more were female, and clonal diversity was possibly underestimated.

A note on this clone: Its specificity is not known.

Germline V gene lookup returns CDR1 SGHDT and CDR2 YYEEEE. This CDR3 has 16 residues. The germline V and J ends were trimmed by 4 bases and 0 bases, with 13 bases remaining between them. Assay used: immunoSEQ multiplex PCR; TCRdb lists only in-frame clones, some missing. Of 85,000 to 90,000 clones listed, 88% were seen once; the top ten hold 10%. The chain combines TRBV5-6 with TRBJ1-4; a weak D match, TRBD1 (6 bases). The material sequenced was peripheral blood, taken on day 0 of MenACWY control vaccination. The clonotype was recovered from an adult in good health. The CDR3 bases are TGTGCCAGCAGCGCGGCAGGGGATGCAACTAATGAAAAACTGTTTTTT. Translating it yields CASSAAGDATNEKLFF.